These 29 T cell receptor beta chains share one sample of origin, sequenced in a study of control samples from healthy donors and cancer patients. Clones were sequenced by immunoSEQ multiplex PCR, and TCRdb holds only the in-frame ones, with some missing. This sample yields about 270,000 clones, of which more than 65% are seen a single time; about an eighth belongs to the top ten. The sample consisted of PBMCs. The source of these receptors is a woman aged 60-75 years with lung cancer.

CDR3 protein: CSGLVIPEAFF. The CDR3 nucleotides read TGCAGTGGACTCGTTATCCCTGAAGCTTTCTTT. The chain uses TRBV20-1 and TRBJ1-1, with D uncertain. The V and J ends lost 7 bases and 6 bases respectively, with 12 bases between them. The CDR3 totals 11 residues. The germline V gene has CDR1 DFQATT and CDR2 SNEGSKA (reference sequence).

J is TRBJ1-2 and V is TRBV10-3; 9 nucleotides agree with TRBD1. Germline V CDR1 and CDR2: ENHRY, SYGVKD. V shed 6 bases and J 2 bases; nucleotides not matched to a gene: 7. This CDR3 spans 15 amino acids. CDR3 sequence (DNA): TGTGCCATCAGCCAGAACACAGGGGGCAACTATGGCTACACCTTC. Protein sequence: CAISQNTGGNYGYTF.

This chain links TRBV19 with TRBJ1-1; D uncertain. The length of the CDR3 is 13 residues. V lost 6 bases and J lost 0, with 8 bases in between. Germline loops: CDR1 LNHDA, CDR2 SQIVND (reference sequence). CDR3: CASRRTVNTEAFF. The CDR3 DNA reads TGTGCCAGTAGAAGGACGGTGAACACTGAAGCTTTCTTT.

This clone was observed once. The CDR3 loop is CASSWGPSDEQFF. CDR3 bases: TGTGCCAGCAGTTGGGGCCCCAGCGATGAGCAGTTCTTC. J is TRBJ2-1 and V is TRBV12-3 or TRBV12-4, with D perhaps matching TRBD1 (5 bases). V was clipped by 4 bases and J by 8 bases, with 12 bases between them. There are 13 residues in the CDR3.

This clone was counted a few times. The chain couples TRBV28 to TRBJ1-4; no definite D call. Germline V CDR1 and CDR2: MDHEN, SYDVKM. Between the trimmed V and J ends, which lost 3 bases and 9 bases, there was a span of 20 bases. The CDR3 is made up of 16 amino acids. The DNA for the CDR3 is TGTGCCAGCAGTTTTCCCGGGTCCAGGTCGATTCAAAAACTGTTTTTT. Protein: CASSFPGSRSIQKLFF.

V gene TRBV23-1 combines with J gene TRBJ1-1; 11 positions match TRBD1. TRBV23-1 is sorted into the ORF group, with uncertain function. There are 12 residues in the CDR3. Trimming cost V 9 bases and J 4 bases; bases outside gene matches: 1. CDR3 DNA sequence: TGCGCCAGAGGACAGGGGGCCACTGAAGCTTTCTTT. Residues: CARGQGATEAFF.

The DNA for the CDR3 is TGTGCCAGCAGTGAGAACAGGGGACCTAATGAAAAACTGTTTTTT. It specifies CASSENRGPNEKLFF. The rearrangement uses TRBV2 and TRBJ1-4; TRBD1 aligns across 7 bases. The ends lost 3 bases at V and 3 bases at J; junction bases unmatched: 4. This CDR3 region has 15 residues. Per germline, CDR1 SNHLY and CDR2 FYNNEI.

The rearrangement links TRBV5-1 to TRBJ1-5; TRBD1 aligns across 11 bases. Germline V gives CDR1 SGHRS, CDR2 YFSETQ. Trimming took 0 bases from V and 1 from J; bases not matched to a gene: 3. This CDR3 region has 17 residues. CDR3 coding DNA: TGCGCCAGCAGCTTGGGGACAGGGGGCGTGAGCAATCAGCCCCAGCATTTT. Translation: CASSLGTGGVSNQPQHF. The whole variable domain, remainder taken from reference TRBV5-1 and TRBJ1-5, is KAGVTQTPRYLIKTRGQQVTLSCSPISGHRSVSWYQQTPGQGLQFLFEYFSETQRNKGNFPGRFSGRQFSNSRSEMNVSTLELGDSALYLCASSLGTGGVSNQPQHFGDGTRLSIL.

This clone has more than one count but fewer than ten. The DNA for the CDR3 is TGTGCCAGCAGTGGGACACCACTAGCGGGAGGGCCTGGGCAGTACTTC. Translation gives CASSGTPLAGGPGQYF. The chain employs TRBV28 and TRBJ2-7; 13 bases line up with TRBD2. Germline-derived CDR1 and CDR2 are MDHEN and SYDVKM. V was pared by 5 bases and J by 9 bases, with 13 bases of the junction left unmatched. CDR3 length: 16 residues.

The chain is built from TRBV12-5 and TRBJ2-1; 11 bases are a match to TRBD1. This CDR3 contains 15 residues. Germline assignment: CDR1 LGHNT and CDR2 FRNRAP. The V gene end was trimmed by 4 bases and the J gene end by 7 bases; junction bases not matched to a gene: 6. The CDR3, as DNA: TGTGCTAGTGGTTCGGGACAGGGGGAGAAGAATGAGCAGTTCTTC. It specifies CASGSGQGEKNEQFF.

The rearrangement uses TRBV6-5 and TRBJ1-1, with TRBD1 as a possible D gene (5 bases). Germline CDR1 and CDR2: MNHEY and SVGAGI. Trimming pared 5 bases from V and 1 base from J, leaving 11 bases between. The CDR3 is made up of 14 amino acids. The CDR3 DNA is TGTGCCAGCAGTCCTACAACAGGGAACACTGAAGCTTTCTTT. This gives the protein CASSPTTGNTEAFF.

In this sample, this clone turned up a few times. The chain carries TRBV19 and TRBJ1-5, with D unclear. Germline assignment: CDR1 LNHDA and CDR2 SQIVND (reference sequence). The CDR3 totals 15 residues. V gave up 2 bases and J gave up 9 bases, with 17 bases separating them. The CDR3 DNA sequence: TGTGCCAGTAGTATAAAGGGCCAGGCCCAACGGCCCCAGCATTTT. This sequence encodes CASSIKGQAQRPQHF.

V usage is TRBV5-1 and J usage is TRBJ2-2; D possibly corresponds to TRBD2 (6 bases). Deletions cut 2 bases from V and 4 bases from J, with 15 bases between. The CDR3 runs 16 residues. Germline values: CDR1 SGHRS, CDR2 YFSETQ. CDR3 in DNA: TGCGCCAGCAGCTTAACTGGGCTAGCGAGCACCGGGGAGCTGTTTTTT. This sequence encodes CASSLTGLASTGELFF.

CDR3 region: CASSVDTGELFF. Here the CDR3 DNA reads TGTGCCAGCAGCGTTGACACCGGGGAGCTGTTTTTT. The gene calls are TRBV5-5 and TRBJ2-2, with unresolved D. The CDR3 has 12 residues. V lost 4 bases and J 3 bases, leaving 4 bases between the germline ends. The germline gives CDR1 SGHKS, CDR2 YYEKEE (reference sequence).

The V and J genes are TRBV7-8 and TRBJ2-5, with D perhaps TRBD1 (5 bases). The CDR3 runs to 15 residues. Per the germline V gene, CDR1 is SGHVS and CDR2 is FQNEAQ. The germline V and J ends were trimmed by 5 bases and 0 bases, with 13 bases remaining between them. The CDR3 DNA follows: TGTGCCAGCAGCCCCCGCCTGACAGACCAAGAGACCCAGTACTTC. The encoded protein is CASSPRLTDQETQYF. Full variable domain (remainder filled in from reference TRBV7-8 and TRBJ2-5): GAGVSQSPRYKVAKRGQDVALRCDPISGHVSLFWYQQALGQGPEFLTYFQNEAQLDKSGLPSDRFFAERPEGSVSTLKIQRTQQEDSAVYLCASSPRLTDQETQYFGPGTRLLVL.

The V call is TRBV4-2, the J call TRBJ2-2; the match to TRBD1 covers 10 bases. This CDR3 has 17 residues. CDR1 and CDR2 (germline): LGHNA, YNFKEQ. The junction had 5 bases not matched to a gene; V was cut back by 0 bases and J by 4 bases. This CDR3 reads CASSQEWGQGSTGELFF. The CDR3 nucleotides read TGTGCCAGCAGCCAAGAATGGGGACAGGGGAGCACCGGGGAGCTGTTTTTT.

This clone was seen more than once but under ten times. The chain uses TRBV2 and TRBJ1-4; D is possibly TRBD1 (6 bases). V was clipped by 7 bases and J by 5 bases, with 17 bases between them. This CDR3 comprises 15 residues. Germline V CDR1 and CDR2: SNHLY, FYNNEI. The CDR3 coding sequence is TGTGCCAGCATCACGTCCGGGACACCCAATGAAAAACTGTTTTTT. This encodes CASITSGTPNEKLFF.

The genes are TRBV7-9 and TRBJ1-1, with 7 bases matching TRBD1. CDR3 length: 14 amino acids. V lost 0 bases to trimming and J lost 8 bases; unmatched junction nucleotides: 6. Germline CDR1 is SEHNR and CDR2 is FQNEAQ (reference sequence). This CDR3 is CASSLAAGGNEAFF. DNA for the CDR3: TGTGCCAGCAGCTTAGCGGCAGGGGGTAACGAAGCTTTCTTT.

This chain connects TRBV3-1 (or the pseudogene TRBV3-2) to TRBJ2-3; 10 nucleotides line up with TRBD1. Losses at the gene ends were 4 bases for V and 5 bases for J; bases not matched to a gene: 3. CDR1 and CDR2 (germline): LGHDT, YNNKEL (reference sequence). CDR3 length: 14 residues. In DNA, the CDR3 is TGTGCCAGCAGCCCGAGGACAGGGGGAGATACGCAGTATTTT. Translating gives CASSPRTGGDTQYF.

V usage is TRBV2 and J usage is TRBJ1-4; D is unresolved. Trimming removed 4 bases from V and 8 bases from J, with 8 bases in between. This CDR3 region has 12 residues. Germline assignment: CDR1 SNHLY and CDR2 FYNNEI. This CDR3 reads CASSGPGEKLFF. In DNA form, the CDR3 reads TGTGCCAGCAGTGGCCCGGGGGAAAAACTGTTTTTT.

The chain employs TRBV25-1 and TRBJ2-3; D not resolved. CDR1 is MGHDK, CDR2 SYGVNS, per germline. The CDR3 length is 15 residues. Trimming removed 4 bases from V and 7 bases from J, with 18 bases in between. The CDR3 DNA sequence: TGTGCCAGCAGTGGAACCGGGCCCCAATTTTATACGCAGTATTTT. Translated: CASSGTGPQFYTQYF.

Note on this clone: Additional DNA sequences in this sample encode the identical CDR3. The CDR3 DNA follows: TGTGCCAGTAGAGGGACTTCCAACACCGGGGAGCTGTTTTTT. Protein sequence: CASRGTSNTGELFF. The chain recombines TRBV19 with TRBJ2-2, with D possibly being TRBD2 (6 bases). The ends were cut back, 6 bases at V and 2 bases at J, with 10 bases in the middle. The CDR3 is 14 amino acids. Germline CDR1 is LNHDA and CDR2 is SQIVND (reference sequence).

This clone was observed a handful of times. The V gene is TRBV5-4, the J gene TRBJ2-3; perhaps TRBD1 as D (5 bases). The CDR3 contains 16 residues. From germline, CDR1 is SGHNT and CDR2 YYREEE (reference sequence). V was cut by 2 bases and J by 2 bases, with 15 bases left in between. In nucleotides, the CDR3 is TGTGCCAGCAGCTTTGGGGCAGGAACTAACACAGATACGCAGTATTTT. Translation gives CASSFGAGTNTDTQYF.

J is TRBJ1-2 and V is TRBV5-1; possibly TRBD1 for D (5 bases). This CDR3 is 12 amino acids long. Germline CDR1 SGHRS, CDR2 YFSETQ. The V and J ends lost 2 bases and 6 bases respectively, with 8 bases between them. The CDR3 loop is CASSFQGDGYTF. The CDR3 nucleotides are TGCGCCAGCAGCTTTCAAGGGGATGGCTACACCTTC.

This clone showed up just once. The chain is built from TRBV20-1 and TRBJ2-7; 8 bases map to TRBD1. Germline V CDR1 and CDR2: DFQATT, SNEGSKA (reference sequence). The CDR3 loop spans 14 amino acids. V dropped 3 bases and J dropped 2; count of bases not matched to a gene: 6. CDR3 region: CSASQGAQAYEQYF. CDR3 in DNA: TGCAGTGCTAGTCAGGGGGCGCAGGCCTACGAGCAGTACTTC.

This chain connects TRBV6-4 to TRBJ1-2; 7 bases fit TRBD1. V was clipped by 6 bases and J by 2 bases; unmatched bases: 9. From germline, CDR1 is MRHNA and CDR2 SNTAGT. There are 15 residues in the CDR3. CDR3 region: CASSPGGYLNYGYTF. For the CDR3, the DNA is TGTGCCAGCAGCCCAGGGGGGTACTTAAACTATGGCTACACCTTC.

The rearrangement joins TRBV6-4 to TRBJ1-1; TRBD1 agrees at 9 bases. This CDR3 has 14 residues. J lost 4 bases, V lost 6 bases, and 6 bases had no gene match. Germline CDR1 and CDR2: MRHNA and SNTAGT. For the CDR3, the DNA is TGTGCCAGCAGCGCCGAACAGGGGGCCACTGAAGCTTTCTTT. This encodes CASSAEQGATEAFF.

V is TRBV5-6 and J is TRBJ2-3, with 7 positions matching TRBD2. V gave up 1 base and J gave up 0 bases; unmatched junction bases: 8. Germline V gene data show CDR1 as SGHDT and CDR2 as YYEEEE. This CDR3 contains 17 residues. Written as DNA, the CDR3 is TGTGCCAGCAGCTTGATGGGAGGGGACCAGAGCACAGATACGCAGTATTTT. Amino acid sequence: CASSLMGGDQSTDTQYF.

The chain employs TRBV28 and TRBJ2-7; 9 bases line up with TRBD2. CDR1 and CDR2 from the germline V gene are MDHEN and SYDVKM. The V and J ends lost 5 bases and 6 bases, in that order; junction bases with no gene match: 14. CDR3 size: 16 residues. The CDR3 DNA reads as TGTGCCAGCAGTGCGCCAGCGGGAGGATATCGCGTCGAGCAGTACTTC. This gives the protein CASSAPAGGYRVEQYF. The variable domain in full, completed from reference TRBV28 and TRBJ2-7, reads DVKVTQSSRYLVKRTGEKVFLECVQDMDHENMFWYRQDPGLGLRLIYFSYDVKMKEKGDIPEGYSVSREKKERFSLILESASTNQTSMYLCASSAPAGGYRVEQYFGPGTRLTVT.